These T cell receptor beta chains were read from a single sample in a study of technical replicates of blood from a few donors. The method was immunoSEQ multiplex PCR; TCRdb's version includes in-frame clones alone and lacks a portion of them. The repertoire has 55,000 to 75,000 clones, about 93% of them found once; the top ten carry roughly 4%. Sequenced sample: PBMCs. The receptors were gathered from a human donor in good health. Some clones in this sample may be carry-over from other donors' samples. CDR3s include the opening cysteine and the closing phenylalanine or tryptophan. The order of the fields is V gene, clone size, J gene, D gene, CDR3 DNA, CDR3 protein. The D gene is left open where the match is weak. A clone size is listed for some rows: how often the clone was seen (once, few, many), or a class if it is expanded.

v_gene: TRBV9
abundance: few
j_gene: TRBJ2-7
d_gene: -
CDR3nt: TGTGCCAGCAGCCGGACAAGCTCCTACGAGCAGTACTTC
CDR3aa: CASSRTSSYEQYF

v_gene: TRBV15
abundance: -
j_gene: TRBJ1-2
d_gene: -
CDR3nt: TGTGCCACCGGCGGGGCTAGGTTGATGAGCTATGGCTACACCTTC
CDR3aa: CATGGARLMSYGYTF

v_gene: TRBV4-3
abundance: -
j_gene: TRBJ1-1
d_gene: -
CDR3nt: TGCGCCAGCAGCCACCTCGGGGGGGTTGAAGCTTTCTTT
CDR3aa: CASSHLGGVEAFF

v_gene: TRBV5-6
abundance: -
j_gene: TRBJ2-1
d_gene: TRBD2
CDR3nt: TGTGCCAGCAGCTTGGGAGCGGGGCACAATGAGCAGTTCTTC
CDR3aa: CASSLGAGHNEQFF

v_gene: TRBV2
abundance: -
j_gene: TRBJ2-3
d_gene: -
CDR3nt: TGTGCCAGCATCTTTCCTAGCACAGATACGCAGTATTTT
CDR3aa: CASIFPSTDTQYF

v_gene: TRBV5-1
abundance: -
j_gene: TRBJ2-2
d_gene: TRBD1
CDR3nt: TGCGCCAGCAGCTCCGGGACAGGGGGAAACACCGGGGAGCTGTTTTTT
CDR3aa: CASSSGTGGNTGELFF

v_gene: TRBV28
abundance: -
j_gene: TRBJ1-1
d_gene: -
CDR3nt: TGTGCCAGCAGTGCCCTCTGGCGGTACACTGAAGCTTTCTTT
CDR3aa: CASSALWRYTEAFF

v_gene: TRBV11-2
abundance: -
j_gene: TRBJ1-5
d_gene: TRBD1
CDR3nt: TGTGCCAGCAGCTTAGCTCGCCAGGGGGATGTCGTCAATCAGCCCCAGCATTTT
CDR3aa: CASSLARQGDVVNQPQHF

v_gene: TRBV5-8
abundance: -
j_gene: TRBJ1-2
d_gene: -
CDR3nt: TGTGCCAGCAGCTTGACAGAATACTATGGCTACACCTTC
CDR3aa: CASSLTEYYGYTF

v_gene: TRBV5-6
abundance: -
j_gene: TRBJ2-2
d_gene: -
CDR3nt: TGTGCCAGCAGCTTGGCCGGGGTGGGCACCGGGGAGCTGTTTTTT
CDR3aa: CASSLAGVGTGELFF

v_gene: TRBV7-3
abundance: -
j_gene: TRBJ2-2
d_gene: TRBD2
CDR3nt: TGTGCCAGCAGCGTTAGCGGGAGGGGGACCGGGGAGCTGTTTTTT
CDR3aa: CASSVSGRGTGELFF

v_gene: TRBV2
abundance: -
j_gene: TRBJ2-1
d_gene: TRBD1
CDR3nt: TGTGCCAGCAGTGAAGCCGAGGCAGGGGGACAAAATGAGCAGTTCTTC
CDR3aa: CASSEAEAGGQNEQFF

v_gene: TRBV9
abundance: -
j_gene: TRBJ1-2
d_gene: TRBD1
CDR3nt: TGTGCCAGCAGCGTAGACAGGGGGTCTGTTGGTGGCTACACCTTC
CDR3aa: CASSVDRGSVGGYTF

v_gene: TRBV19
abundance: -
j_gene: TRBJ1-3
d_gene: -
CDR3nt: TGTGCCAGTAGGGTAGTGGGGCTCGCTGGAAACACCATATATTTT
CDR3aa: CASRVVGLAGNTIYF

v_gene: TRBV5-6
abundance: -
j_gene: TRBJ2-1
d_gene: -
CDR3nt: TGTGCCAGCAGCTTCTTAACCGGGAGCTCCTACAATGAGCAGTTCTTC
CDR3aa: CASSFLTGSSYNEQFF

v_gene: TRBV9
abundance: -
j_gene: TRBJ2-7
d_gene: TRBD2
CDR3nt: TGTGCCAGCAGCGCTTCCGGGACTAGCGCAGGAGAGCAGTACTTC
CDR3aa: CASSASGTSAGEQYF

v_gene: TRBV2
abundance: -
j_gene: TRBJ2-7
d_gene: -
CDR3nt: TGTGCCAGCAGTGAACCCAGGACAGCTTACGAGCAGTACTTC
CDR3aa: CASSEPRTAYEQYF

v_gene: TRBV5-4
abundance: -
j_gene: TRBJ2-2
d_gene: TRBD1
CDR3nt: TGTGCCAGCAGCCATGACAGGGTAGTCCCCGGGGAGCTGTTTTTT
CDR3aa: CASSHDRVVPGELFF